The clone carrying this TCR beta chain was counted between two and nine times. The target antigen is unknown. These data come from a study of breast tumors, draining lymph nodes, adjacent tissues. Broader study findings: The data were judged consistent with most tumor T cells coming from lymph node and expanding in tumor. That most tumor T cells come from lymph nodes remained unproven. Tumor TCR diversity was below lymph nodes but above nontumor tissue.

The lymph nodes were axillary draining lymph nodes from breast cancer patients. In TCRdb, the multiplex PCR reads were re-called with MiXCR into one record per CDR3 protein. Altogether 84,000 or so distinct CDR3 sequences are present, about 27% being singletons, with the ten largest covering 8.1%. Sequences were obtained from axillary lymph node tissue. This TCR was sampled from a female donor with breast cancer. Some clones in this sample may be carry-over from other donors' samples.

The CDR3 DNA is TGTGCCAGCAGCTTAGACGGAGCGGGAGGGCGCAATGAGCAGTATTTT. The encoded protein is CASSLDGAGGRNEQYF. The rearrangement uses TRBV11-1 and TRBJ2-3; 10 positions agree with TRBD2. The CDR3 extends over 16 amino acids. The germline CDR1 and CDR2 sequences are SGHAT and FQDESV (reference sequence). Losses at the gene ends were 1 base for V and 11 bases for J; bases not matched to a gene: 12.